One sample yielded the 14 T cell receptor beta chains listed below, sequenced in a study of cytomegalovirus exposure and HLA in healthy donors. The PCR had 60 Vbeta and 13 Jbeta primers. Clones were sequenced by immunoSEQ multiplex PCR, and TCRdb holds only the in-frame ones, with some missing. The sample has under 150,000 clones, 75% to 85% seen once. The sample was PBMCs. These receptors all stem from a man between 45 and 60 years old in good health and CMV-seronegative.

J is TRBJ1-4 and V is TRBV18; D not certain. CDR3 size: 16 residues. Trimming cost V 2 bases and J 4 bases, with 14 bases left between them. CDR1 and CDR2 from the germline V gene are KGHSH and LQKENI. The CDR3 DNA reads TGTGCCAGCTCACCATCCCCCAGCAGGATTAATGAAAAACTGTTTTTT. Amino acids: CASSPSPSRINEKLFF.

This chain uses TRBV7-8 with TRBJ1-3, with 8 bases identical to TRBD1. The germline V gene has CDR1 SGHVS and CDR2 FQNEAQ. The V gene end was trimmed by 5 bases and the J gene end by 6 bases; junction bases not matched to a gene: 6. The CDR3 loop spans 14 amino acids. The CDR3 protein is CASSTQTGENTIYF. The CDR3 DNA follows: TGTGCCAGCAGCACCCAGACAGGGGAAAACACCATATATTTT.

V gene TRBV18 combines with J gene TRBJ1-1, with D unclear. V lost 0 bases to trimming and J lost 5 bases, with 7 bases between them. This CDR3 spans 13 amino acids. Germline CDR1 KGHSH, CDR2 LQKENI. This CDR3 reads CASSPPPRTEAFF. The CDR3 DNA reads TGTGCCAGCTCACCACCGCCCCGGACTGAAGCTTTCTTT.

The CDR3 DNA is TGTGCCAGCAGCCCGACTAGCGGGTATTTGTACTTC. It is translated as CASSPTSGYLYF. J is TRBJ2-7 and V is TRBV5-4; TRBD2 matches 10 bases. Trimming at V came to 4 bases and at J to 12 bases, leaving 7 bases not matched to a gene. Germline V lookup: CDR1 SGHNT, CDR2 YYREEE (reference sequence). There are 12 residues in the CDR3.

The chain has TRBV15 and TRBJ2-1; 8 bases agree with TRBD2. The CDR3 spans 14 residues. CDR1 and CDR2 from the germline V gene are LNHNV and YYDKDF (reference sequence). After removal of 5 bases from V and 8 bases from J, the junction contained 8 bases not matched to a gene. CDR3 region: CATSLDRLAHEQFF. The CDR3 bases are TGTGCCACCAGCTTGGATCGACTAGCGCATGAGCAGTTCTTC.

As for this clone: A junction boundary mismatches the germline segment, possibly from a read error. This chain uses TRBV7-9 with TRBJ2-1, with 9 bases lining up with TRBD2. The V gene's germline CDR1 is SEHNR and CDR2 FQNEAQ (reference sequence). The CDR3 has 15 amino acids. Here the CDR3 DNA reads TGTGCCAGCAGCTTAGGGCGGGGGGGCTACTATGAGCAGTTCTTC. Translated, it gives CASSLGRGGYYEQFF.

The J gene is TRBJ1-1, the V gene TRBV5-1; weak D call: TRBD1 (5 bases). The CDR3 sequence is 15 residues long. The V end lost 0 bases, the J end lost 6 bases, and 15 bases lay between the germline ends. The germline gives CDR1 SGHRS, CDR2 YFSETQ. The CDR3 nucleotides are TGCGCCAGCAGCTTGGAGGGCAGGGTAAGTCCTGAAGCTTTCTTT. This sequence encodes CASSLEGRVSPEAFF.

Only one count was recorded for this clone. The chain combines TRBV11-2 with TRBJ2-6; D might be TRBD1 (6 bases). Trimming took 5 bases from V and 2 from J, leaving 13 bases between them. Per germline, CDR1 SGHAT and CDR2 FQNNGV. This CDR3 has 16 amino acids. The CDR3 nucleotides read TGTGCCAGCAGCCCACAGGGAGTGGCTGGGGCCAACGTCCTGACTTTC. Protein product: CASSPQGVAGANVLTF.

In this sample, this clone turned up once. The genes are TRBV4-1 and TRBJ2-3; no firm D call. The length of the CDR3 is 14 residues. The germline V gene has CDR1 MGHRA and CDR2 YSYEKL. V lost 0 bases and J lost 3, with 7 bases in between. The CDR3 spells CASSQDLSTDTQYF. For the CDR3, the DNA is TGCGCCAGCAGCCAAGATCTGTCGACAGATACGCAGTATTTT.

This rearrangement joins TRBV11-2 to TRBJ2-2; TRBD1 matches 7 bases. There are 15 residues in the CDR3. Trimming cost V 2 bases and J 4 bases; bases outside gene matches: 4. The germline V gene has CDR1 SGHAT and CDR2 FQNNGV. The CDR3 DNA reads as TGTGCCAGCAGCTTACCGACAGGGAGCACCGGGGAGCTGTTTTTT. It encodes CASSLPTGSTGELFF. The entire variable domain, with the rest obtained from reference TRBV11-2 and TRBJ2-2, is as follows: EAGVAQSPRYKIIEKRQSVAFWCNPISGHATLYWYQQILGQGPKLLIQFQNNGVVDDSQLPKDRFSAERLKGVDSTLKIQPAKLEDSAVYLCASSLPTGSTGELFFGEGSRLTVL.

The chain joins TRBV7-3 to TRBJ2-1; TRBD1 agrees at 11 bases. V shed 5 bases and J 7 bases; nucleotides not matched to a gene: 7. Looked up from germline, CDR1 is SGHTA and CDR2 is FQGTGA. The CDR3 runs to 15 residues. Here the CDR3 reads CASSHGQGAPNEQFF. DNA for the CDR3: TGTGCCAGCAGCCACGGACAGGGGGCGCCTAATGAGCAGTTCTTC.

This clone was recorded once. This rearrangement joins TRBV9 to TRBJ2-1, with D perhaps TRBD2 (6 bases). CDR3 size: 17 residues. Germline lookup yields CDR1 SGDLS and CDR2 YYNGEE. The V end was cut by 3 bases, the J end by 3 bases, with 19 bases between. The CDR3 spells CASSASGTPLLYNEQFF. For the CDR3, the DNA is TGTGCCAGCAGCGCCTCCGGGACTCCACTGCTCTACAATGAGCAGTTCTTC.

This chain links TRBV11-3 with TRBJ2-7, with unresolved D. The CDR3 loop spans 13 amino acids. Germline V CDR1 and CDR2: SGHNT, YENEEA. Trimming cost V 1 base and J 4 bases, with 8 bases left between them. This CDR3 is CASSLGLNYEQYF. CDR3 DNA: TGTGCCAGCAGCTTAGGACTGAATTACGAGCAGTACTTC.

V is TRBV5-1 and J is TRBJ1-1; D uncertain. This CDR3 comprises 13 residues. V was shortened by 3 bases and J by 1 base, with 7 bases between the two germline ends. The germline V gene has CDR1 SGHRS and CDR2 YFSETQ. The CDR3 loop is CASSSNTNTEAFF. The CDR3, as DNA: TGCGCCAGCAGCTCTAATACGAACACTGAAGCTTTCTTT. Based on the CDR3 plus reference TRBV5-1 and TRBJ1-1, the full variable domain is KAGVTQTPRYLIKTRGQQVTLSCSPISGHRSVSWYQQTPGQGLQFLFEYFSETQRNKGNFPGRFSGRQFSNSRSEMNVSTLELGDSALYLCASSSNTNTEAFFGQGTRLTVV.